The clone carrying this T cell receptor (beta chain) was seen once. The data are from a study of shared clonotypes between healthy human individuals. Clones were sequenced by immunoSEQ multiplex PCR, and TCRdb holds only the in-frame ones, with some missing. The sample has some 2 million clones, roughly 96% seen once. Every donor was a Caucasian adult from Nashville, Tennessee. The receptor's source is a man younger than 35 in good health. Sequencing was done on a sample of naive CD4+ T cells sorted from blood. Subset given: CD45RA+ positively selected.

CDR3 sequence: CASSSVPGGIETQYF. CDR3 sequence (DNA): TGCGCCAGCAGCTCCGTCCCAGGGGGTATAGAGACCCAGTACTTC. The rearrangement joins TRBV5-1 to TRBJ2-5; 7 bases align to TRBD1. With V trimmed by 3 bases and J by 4 bases, 9 bases remained unmatched. The germline CDR1 and CDR2 sequences are SGHRS and YFSETQ. The CDR3 sequence is 15 residues long.